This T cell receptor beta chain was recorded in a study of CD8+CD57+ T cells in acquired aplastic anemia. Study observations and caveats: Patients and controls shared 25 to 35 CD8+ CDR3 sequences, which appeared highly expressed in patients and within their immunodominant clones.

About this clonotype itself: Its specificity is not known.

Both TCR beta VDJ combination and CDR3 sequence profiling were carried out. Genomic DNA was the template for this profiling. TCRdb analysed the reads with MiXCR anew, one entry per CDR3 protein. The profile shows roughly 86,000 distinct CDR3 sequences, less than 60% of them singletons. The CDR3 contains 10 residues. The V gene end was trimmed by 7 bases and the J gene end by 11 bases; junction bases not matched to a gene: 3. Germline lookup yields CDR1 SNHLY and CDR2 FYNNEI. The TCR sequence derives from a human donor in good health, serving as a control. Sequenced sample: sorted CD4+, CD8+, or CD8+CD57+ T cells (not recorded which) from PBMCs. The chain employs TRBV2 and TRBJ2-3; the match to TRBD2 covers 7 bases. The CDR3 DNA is TGTGCCAGCACAGGACTAGAGCAGTATTTT. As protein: CASTGLEQYF.